This TCR beta chain is drawn from a study of long-term antiretroviral therapy in people with HIV. Study-level information: When the earliest samples were collected, ART was typically delayed until CD4 counts fell.

An immunoSEQ assay, version v3.0, was performed at survey level. Libraries were prepared by immunoSEQ multiplex PCR; TCRdb keeps only in-frame clonotypes and omits some of them. The top ten hold approximately 11% of the sample, which has around 26,000 clones, 76% seen once. Until DNA extraction, the samples held between 1-10 million cryopreserved PBMC. The germline CDR1 and CDR2 sequences are SEHNR and FQNEAQ (reference sequence). This CDR3 contains 15 residues. V gave up 5 bases and J gave up 4 bases, with 17 bases separating them. The chain couples TRBV7-9 to TRBJ2-5, with D possibly called TRBD1 or TRBD2 (5 bases each). Sequences were derived from unsorted PBMCs, sampled 1.1 years before starting antiretroviral therapy. This TCR came from a woman between 40 and 50 years old with HIV. For the CDR3, the DNA is TGTGCCAGCAGCCCATTACCGGTGAGGGGAGAGACCCAGTACTTC. Protein product: CASSPLPVRGETQYF.